Reported below is one T cell receptor beta chain. Other DNA sequences from this sample encode an identical CDR3 as well. The CDR3 covers 13 residues. V was clipped by 2 bases and J by 6 bases, with 11 bases between them. The germline V gene encodes CDR1 SGDLS and CDR2 YYNGEE. The method was immunoSEQ multiplex PCR; TCRdb's version includes in-frame clones alone and lacks a portion of them. The table shows approximately 100,000 clones, with around four fifths occurring only once. The entry originates in a study of cytotoxic CD8 clonotypes in ibrutinib-treated CLL. V usage is TRBV9 and J usage is TRBJ1-2, with D possibly TRBD1 on 5 matching bases. This clonotype originated in a human donor with chronic lymphocytic leukemia. The sequences come from PBMCs, collected after 12 months of ibrutinib treatment. The DNA for the CDR3 is TGTGCCAGCAGCGTTCCGGGACGGGATGGCTACACCTTC. The encoded protein is CASSVPGRDGYTF. The whole variable domain, remainder taken from reference TRBV9 and TRBJ1-2, is DSGVTQTPKHLITATGQRVTLRCSPRSGDLSVYWYQQSLDQGLQFLIQYYNGEERAKGNILERFSAQQFPDLHSELNLSSLELGDSALYFCASSVPGRDGYTFGSGTRLTVV.